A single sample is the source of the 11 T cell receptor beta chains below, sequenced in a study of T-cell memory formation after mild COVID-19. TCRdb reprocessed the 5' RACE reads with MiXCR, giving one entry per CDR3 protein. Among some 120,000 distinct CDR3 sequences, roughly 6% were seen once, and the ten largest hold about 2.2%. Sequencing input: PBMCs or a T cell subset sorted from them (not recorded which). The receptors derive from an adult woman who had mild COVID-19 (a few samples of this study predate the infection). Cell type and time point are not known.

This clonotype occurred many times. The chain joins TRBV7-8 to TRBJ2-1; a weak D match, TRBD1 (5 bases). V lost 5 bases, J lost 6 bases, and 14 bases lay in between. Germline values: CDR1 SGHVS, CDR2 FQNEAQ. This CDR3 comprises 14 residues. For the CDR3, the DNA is TGTGCCAGCAGCCCCCTTCAGGGTTTCAATGAGCAGTTCTTC. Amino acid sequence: CASSPLQGFNEQFF.

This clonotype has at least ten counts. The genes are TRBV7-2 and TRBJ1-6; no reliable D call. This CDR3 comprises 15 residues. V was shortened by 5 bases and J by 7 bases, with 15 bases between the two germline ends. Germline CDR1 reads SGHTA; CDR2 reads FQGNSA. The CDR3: CASSQHGRSNSPLHF. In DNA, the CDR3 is TGTGCCAGCAGCCAACATGGACGGAGCAATTCACCCCTCCACTTT.

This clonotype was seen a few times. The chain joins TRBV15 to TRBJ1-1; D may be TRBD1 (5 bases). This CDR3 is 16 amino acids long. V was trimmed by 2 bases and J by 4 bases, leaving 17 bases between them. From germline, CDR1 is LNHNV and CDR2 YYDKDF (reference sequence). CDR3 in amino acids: CATSRPAGGSSTEAFF. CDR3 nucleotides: TGTGCCACCAGCAGACCCGCGGGGGGTTCCAGCACTGAAGCTTTCTTT.

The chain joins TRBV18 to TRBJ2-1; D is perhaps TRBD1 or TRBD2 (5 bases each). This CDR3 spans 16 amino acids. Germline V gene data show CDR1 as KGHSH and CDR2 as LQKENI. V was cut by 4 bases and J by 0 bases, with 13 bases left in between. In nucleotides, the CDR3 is TGTGCCAGCTCACTCCAGGGAGCCAGCTCCTACAATGAGCAGTTCTTC. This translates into CASSLQGASSYNEQFF.

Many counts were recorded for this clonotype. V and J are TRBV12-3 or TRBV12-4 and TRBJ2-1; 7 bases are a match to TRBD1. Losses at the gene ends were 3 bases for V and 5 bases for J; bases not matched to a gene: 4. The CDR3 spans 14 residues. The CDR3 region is CASSFRTGDNEQFF. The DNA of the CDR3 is TGTGCCAGCAGTTTCCGGACAGGAGACAATGAGCAGTTCTTC.

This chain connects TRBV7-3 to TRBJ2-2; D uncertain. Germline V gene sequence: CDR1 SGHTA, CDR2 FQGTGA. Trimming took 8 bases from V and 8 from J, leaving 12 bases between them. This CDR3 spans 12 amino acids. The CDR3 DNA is TGTGCCAGCGGAATAGATTTTGGGGAGCTGTTTTTT. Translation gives CASGIDFGELFF.

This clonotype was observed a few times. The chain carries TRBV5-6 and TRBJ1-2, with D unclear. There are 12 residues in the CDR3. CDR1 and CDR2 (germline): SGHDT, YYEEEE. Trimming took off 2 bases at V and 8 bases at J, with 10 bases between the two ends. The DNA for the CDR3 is TGTGCCAGCAGCTTTTCCCAGCGAGGCTACACCTTC. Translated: CASSFSQRGYTF.

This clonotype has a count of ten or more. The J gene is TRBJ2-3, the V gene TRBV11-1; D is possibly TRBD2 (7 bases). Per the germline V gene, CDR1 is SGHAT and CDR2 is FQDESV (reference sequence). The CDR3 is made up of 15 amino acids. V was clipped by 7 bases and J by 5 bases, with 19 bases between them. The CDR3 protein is CASMLGGALGDTQYF. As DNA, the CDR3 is TGTGCCAGCATGTTAGGGGGGGCCTTGGGAGATACGCAGTATTTT.

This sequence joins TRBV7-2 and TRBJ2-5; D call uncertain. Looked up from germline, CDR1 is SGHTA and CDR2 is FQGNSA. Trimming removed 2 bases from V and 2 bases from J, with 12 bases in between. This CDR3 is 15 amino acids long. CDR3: CASSLNRAMQETQYF. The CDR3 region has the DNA TGTGCCAGCAGCTTAAATCGCGCGATGCAAGAGACCCAGTACTTC.

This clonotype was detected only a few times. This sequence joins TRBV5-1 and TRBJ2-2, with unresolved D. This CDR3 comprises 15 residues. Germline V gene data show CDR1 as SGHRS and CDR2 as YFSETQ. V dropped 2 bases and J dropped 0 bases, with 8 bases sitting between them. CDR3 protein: CASSLGSTNTGELFF. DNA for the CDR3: TGCGCCAGCAGCTTAGGGTCTACGAACACCGGGGAGCTGTTTTTT.

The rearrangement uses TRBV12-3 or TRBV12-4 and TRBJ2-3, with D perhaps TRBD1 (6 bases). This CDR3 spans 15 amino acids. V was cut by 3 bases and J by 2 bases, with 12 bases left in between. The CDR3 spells CASSFRRGYTDTQYF. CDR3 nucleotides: TGTGCCAGCAGTTTCCGCAGGGGCTACACAGATACGCAGTATTTT.